This TCR beta chain came from a study of monozygotic twins with inflammatory bowel disease. Notes on the study in general: Distinct T cell subtypes could not be told apart. Evidence did not back any single strong signal or clonotype linked to IBD.

CDR1 DFQATT and CDR2 SNEGSKA come from the germline V gene (reference sequence). The CDR3 has 15 amino acids. The authors drew around 2.7 ml of blood from each donor. From the 5' RACE reads, TCRdb lists one entry per CDR3 protein and no DNA. The sample includes about 380,000 distinct CDR3 sequences. With regard to this clonotype: The antigen is not known.

The V gene is TRBV20-1, the J gene TRBJ2-3. The source of this sequence is a human donor with ulcerative colitis or Crohn's disease, or a healthy co-twin of an affected twin (not recorded which). Sequencing was carried out using blood. The chain's CDR3 is CSARRPASSTDTQYF.